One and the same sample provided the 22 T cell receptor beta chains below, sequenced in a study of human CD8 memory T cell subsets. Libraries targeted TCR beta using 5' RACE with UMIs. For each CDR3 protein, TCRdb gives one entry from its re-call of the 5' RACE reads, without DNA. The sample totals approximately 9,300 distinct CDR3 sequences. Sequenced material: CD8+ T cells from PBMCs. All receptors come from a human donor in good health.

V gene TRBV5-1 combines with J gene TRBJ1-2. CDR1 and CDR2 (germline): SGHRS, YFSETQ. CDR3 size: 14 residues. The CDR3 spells CASSLGMDNYGYTF.

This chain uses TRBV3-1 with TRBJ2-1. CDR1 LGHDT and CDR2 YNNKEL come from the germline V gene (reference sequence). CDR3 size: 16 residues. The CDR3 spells CASSQEVVSSYNEQFF.

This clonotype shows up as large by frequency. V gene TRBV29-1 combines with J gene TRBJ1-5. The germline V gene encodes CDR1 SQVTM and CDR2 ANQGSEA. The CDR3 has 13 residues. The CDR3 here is CSVEGREGQPQHF.

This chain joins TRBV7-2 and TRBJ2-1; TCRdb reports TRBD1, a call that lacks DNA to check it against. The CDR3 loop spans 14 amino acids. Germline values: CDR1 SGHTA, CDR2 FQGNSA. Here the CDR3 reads CASRHRGYYNEQFF.

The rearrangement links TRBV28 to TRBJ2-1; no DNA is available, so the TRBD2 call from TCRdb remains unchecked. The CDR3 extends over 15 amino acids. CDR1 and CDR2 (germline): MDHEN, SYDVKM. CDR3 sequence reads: CASRILAGDSDEQFF.

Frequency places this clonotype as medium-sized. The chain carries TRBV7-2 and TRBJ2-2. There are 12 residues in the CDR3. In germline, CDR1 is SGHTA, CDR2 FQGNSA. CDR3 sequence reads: CASSLNNGELFF.

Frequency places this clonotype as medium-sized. The chain's CDR3 is CASSNGPTGELFF. The chain has TRBV6-4 and TRBJ2-2. The CDR3 totals 13 residues. The germline V gene encodes CDR1 MRHNA and CDR2 SNTAGT.

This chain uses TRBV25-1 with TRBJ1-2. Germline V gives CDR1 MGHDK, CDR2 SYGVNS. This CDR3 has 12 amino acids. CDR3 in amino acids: CASGTAGYGYTF.

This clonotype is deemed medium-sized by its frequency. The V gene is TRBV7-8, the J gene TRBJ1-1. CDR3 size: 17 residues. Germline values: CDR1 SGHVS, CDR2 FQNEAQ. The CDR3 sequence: CASSLAASISMNTEAFF.

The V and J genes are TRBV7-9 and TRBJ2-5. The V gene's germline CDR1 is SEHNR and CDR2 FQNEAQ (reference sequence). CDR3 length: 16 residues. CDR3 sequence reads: CASSLATNWAQETQYF.

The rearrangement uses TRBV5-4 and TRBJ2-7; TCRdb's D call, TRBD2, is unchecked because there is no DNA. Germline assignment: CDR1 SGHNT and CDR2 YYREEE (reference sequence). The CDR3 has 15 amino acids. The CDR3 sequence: CASSPSGGTLYEQYF.

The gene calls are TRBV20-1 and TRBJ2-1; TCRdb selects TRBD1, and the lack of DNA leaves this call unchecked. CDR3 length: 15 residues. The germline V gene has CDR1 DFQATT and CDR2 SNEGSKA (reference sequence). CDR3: CSARNPQGAHGEQFF.

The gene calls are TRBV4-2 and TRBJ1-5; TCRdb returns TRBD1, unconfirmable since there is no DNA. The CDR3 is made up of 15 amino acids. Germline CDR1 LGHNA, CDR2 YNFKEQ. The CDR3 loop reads CASSQGQGAGQPQHF.

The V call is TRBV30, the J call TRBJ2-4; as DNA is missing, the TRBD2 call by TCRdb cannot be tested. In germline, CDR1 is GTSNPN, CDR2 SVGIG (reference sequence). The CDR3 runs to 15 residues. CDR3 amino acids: CACSGLSPGRDIQYF.

The CDR3 protein is CAISEDRAYEQYF. The V call is TRBV10-3, the J call TRBJ2-7; the D call of TRBD1 rests on TCRdb alone, since no DNA is present to check it. The CDR3 has 13 amino acids. From germline, CDR1 is ENHRY and CDR2 SYGVKD.

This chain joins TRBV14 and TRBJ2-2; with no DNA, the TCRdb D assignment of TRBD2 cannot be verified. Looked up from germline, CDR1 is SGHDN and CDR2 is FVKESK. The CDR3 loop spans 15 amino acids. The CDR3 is CASSRTSGNTGELFF.

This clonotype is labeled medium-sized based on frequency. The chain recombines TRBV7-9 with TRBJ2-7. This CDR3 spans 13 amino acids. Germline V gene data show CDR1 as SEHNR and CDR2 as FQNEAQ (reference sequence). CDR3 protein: CASSLTGDYEQYF.

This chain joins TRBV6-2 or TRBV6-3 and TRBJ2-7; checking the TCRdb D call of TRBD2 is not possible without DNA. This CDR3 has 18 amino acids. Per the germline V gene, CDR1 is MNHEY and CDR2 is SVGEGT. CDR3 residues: CASSYSTSHGTSPYEQYF.

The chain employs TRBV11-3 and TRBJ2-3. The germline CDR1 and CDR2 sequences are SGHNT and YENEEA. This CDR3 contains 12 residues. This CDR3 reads CASSSDGDTQYF.

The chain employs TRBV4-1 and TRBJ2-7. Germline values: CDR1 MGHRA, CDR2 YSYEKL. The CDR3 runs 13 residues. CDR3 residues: CASSQDRWSEQYF.

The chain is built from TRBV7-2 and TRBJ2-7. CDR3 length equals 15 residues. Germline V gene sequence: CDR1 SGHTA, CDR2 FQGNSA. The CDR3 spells CASSLVAGELYEQYF.

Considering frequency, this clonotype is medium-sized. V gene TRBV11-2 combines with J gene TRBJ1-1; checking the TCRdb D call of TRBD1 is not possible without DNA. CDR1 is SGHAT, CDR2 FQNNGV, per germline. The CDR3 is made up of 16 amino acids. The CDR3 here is CASSLEAAGTNTEAFF.